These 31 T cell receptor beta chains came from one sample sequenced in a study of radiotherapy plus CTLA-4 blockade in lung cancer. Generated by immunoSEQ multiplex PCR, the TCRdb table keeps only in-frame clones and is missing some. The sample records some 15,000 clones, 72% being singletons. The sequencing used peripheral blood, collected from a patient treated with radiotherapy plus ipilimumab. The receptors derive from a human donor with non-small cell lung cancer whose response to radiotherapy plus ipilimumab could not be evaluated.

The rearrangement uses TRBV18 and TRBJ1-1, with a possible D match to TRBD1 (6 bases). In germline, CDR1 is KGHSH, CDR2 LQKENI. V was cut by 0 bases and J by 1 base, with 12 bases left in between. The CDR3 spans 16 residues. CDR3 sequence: CASSPPGAGRNTEAFF. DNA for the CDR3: TGTGCCAGCTCACCACCGGGGGCAGGGCGGAACACTGAAGCTTTCTTT.

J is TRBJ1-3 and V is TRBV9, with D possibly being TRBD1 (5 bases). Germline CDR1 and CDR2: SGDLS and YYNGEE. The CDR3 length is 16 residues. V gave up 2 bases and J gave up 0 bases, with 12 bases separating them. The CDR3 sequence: CASSVLDISSGNTIYF. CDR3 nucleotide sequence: TGTGCCAGCAGCGTTCTGGACATAAGCTCTGGAAACACCATATATTTT.

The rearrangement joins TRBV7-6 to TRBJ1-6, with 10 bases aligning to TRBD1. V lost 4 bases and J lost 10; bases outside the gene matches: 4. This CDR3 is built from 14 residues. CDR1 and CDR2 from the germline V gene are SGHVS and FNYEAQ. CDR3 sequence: CASSSDRGLSPLHF. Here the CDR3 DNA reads TGTGCCAGCAGCTCCGACAGGGGGCTGTCACCCCTCCACTTT.

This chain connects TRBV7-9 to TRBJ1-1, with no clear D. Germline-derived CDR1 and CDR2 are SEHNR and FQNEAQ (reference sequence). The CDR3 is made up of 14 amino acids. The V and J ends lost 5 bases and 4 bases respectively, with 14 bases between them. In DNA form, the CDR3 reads TGTGCCAGCAGCCCACGAGGTGAGGGCACTGAAGCTTTCTTT. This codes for CASSPRGEGTEAFF. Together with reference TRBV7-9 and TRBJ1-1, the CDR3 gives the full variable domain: DTGVSQNPRHKITKRGQNVTFRCDPISEHNRLYWYRQTLGQGPEFLTYFQNEAQLEKSRLLSDRFSAERPKGSFSTLEIQRTEQGDSAMYLCASSPRGEGTEAFFGQGTRLTVV.

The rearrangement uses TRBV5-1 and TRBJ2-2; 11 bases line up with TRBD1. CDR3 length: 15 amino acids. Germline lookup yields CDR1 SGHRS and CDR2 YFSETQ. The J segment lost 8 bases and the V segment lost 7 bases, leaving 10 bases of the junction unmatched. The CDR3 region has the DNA TGCGCCAGCTTTACTGGACAGGGGGCGACGGGGGAGCTGTTTTTT. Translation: CASFTGQGATGELFF.

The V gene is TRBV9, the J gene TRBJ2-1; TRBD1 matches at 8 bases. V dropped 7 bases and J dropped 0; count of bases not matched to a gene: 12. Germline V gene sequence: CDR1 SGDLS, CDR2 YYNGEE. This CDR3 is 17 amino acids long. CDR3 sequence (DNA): TGTGCCAGCGGCCGGGGGCAGGGGGCTATCTCCTACAATGAGCAGTTCTTC. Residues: CASGRGQGAISYNEQFF.

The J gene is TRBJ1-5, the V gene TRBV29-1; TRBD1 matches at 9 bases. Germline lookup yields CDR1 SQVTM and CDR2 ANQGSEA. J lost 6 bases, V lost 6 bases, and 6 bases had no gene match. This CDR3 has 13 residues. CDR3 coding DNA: TGCAGCGTGGGGACAGGGCGAGGTCAGCCCCAGCATTTT. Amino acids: CSVGTGRGQPQHF.

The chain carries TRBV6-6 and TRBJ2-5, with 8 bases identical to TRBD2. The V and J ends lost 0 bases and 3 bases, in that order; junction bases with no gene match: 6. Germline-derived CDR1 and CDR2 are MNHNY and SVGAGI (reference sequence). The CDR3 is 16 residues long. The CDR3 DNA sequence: TGTGCCAGCAGTTACTCGTGGGGGACTAGTGAAGAGACCCAGTACTTC. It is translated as CASSYSWGTSEETQYF.

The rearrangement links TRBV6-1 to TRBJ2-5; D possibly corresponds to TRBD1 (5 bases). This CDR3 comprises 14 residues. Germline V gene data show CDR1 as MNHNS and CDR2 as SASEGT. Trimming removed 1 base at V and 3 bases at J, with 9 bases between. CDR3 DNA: TGTGCCAGCAGTGAAGGGGGCCCGGAAGAGACCCAGTACTTC. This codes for CASSEGGPEETQYF.

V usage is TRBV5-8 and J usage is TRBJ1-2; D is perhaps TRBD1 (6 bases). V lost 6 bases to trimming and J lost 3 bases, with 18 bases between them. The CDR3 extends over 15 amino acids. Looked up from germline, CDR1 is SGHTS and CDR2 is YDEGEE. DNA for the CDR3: TGTGCCAGCAATCTAGACAGGTCAACGCACTATGGCTACACCTTC. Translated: CASNLDRSTHYGYTF.

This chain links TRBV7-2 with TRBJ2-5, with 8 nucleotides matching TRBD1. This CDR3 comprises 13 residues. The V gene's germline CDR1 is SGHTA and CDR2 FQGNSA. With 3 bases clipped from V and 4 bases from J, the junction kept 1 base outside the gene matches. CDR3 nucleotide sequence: TGTGCCAGCAGCTTCAGGGGGCGAGAGACCCAGTACTTC. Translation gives CASSFRGRETQYF.

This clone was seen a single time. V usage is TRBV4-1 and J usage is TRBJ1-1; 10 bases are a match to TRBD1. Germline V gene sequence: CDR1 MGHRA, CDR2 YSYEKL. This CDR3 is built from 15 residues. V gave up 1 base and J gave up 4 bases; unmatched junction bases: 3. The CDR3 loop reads CASSQAGQGSTEAFF. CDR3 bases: TGCGCCAGCAGCCAAGCGGGACAGGGGTCCACTGAAGCTTTCTTT.

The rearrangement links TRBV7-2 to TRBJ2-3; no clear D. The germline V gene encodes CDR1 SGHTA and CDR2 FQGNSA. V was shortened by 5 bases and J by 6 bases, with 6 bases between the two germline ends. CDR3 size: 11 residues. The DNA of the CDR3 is TGTGCCAGCAGCCGGTGGGATACGCAGTATTTT. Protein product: CASSRWDTQYF.

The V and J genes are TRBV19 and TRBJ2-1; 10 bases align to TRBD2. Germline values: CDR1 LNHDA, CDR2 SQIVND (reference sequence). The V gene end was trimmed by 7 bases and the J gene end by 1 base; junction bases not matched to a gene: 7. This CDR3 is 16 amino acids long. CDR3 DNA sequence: TGTGCCAGTAAGGTCGTAGCGGGGGGTTCCTACAATGAGCAGTTCTTC. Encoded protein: CASKVVAGGSYNEQFF.

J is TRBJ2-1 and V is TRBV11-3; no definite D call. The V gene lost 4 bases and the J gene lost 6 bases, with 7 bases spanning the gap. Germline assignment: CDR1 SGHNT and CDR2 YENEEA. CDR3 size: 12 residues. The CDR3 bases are TGTGCCAGCAGCTCGGAGAGCAATGAGCAGTTCTTC. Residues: CASSSESNEQFF.

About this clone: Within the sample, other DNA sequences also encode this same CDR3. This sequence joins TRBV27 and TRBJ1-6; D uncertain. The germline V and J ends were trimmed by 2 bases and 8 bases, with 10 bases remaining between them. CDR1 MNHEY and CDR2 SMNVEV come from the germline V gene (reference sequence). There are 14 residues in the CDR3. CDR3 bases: TGTGCCAGCAGTTTACTGGGCCGGTATTCACCCCTCCACTTT. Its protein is CASSLLGRYSPLHF.

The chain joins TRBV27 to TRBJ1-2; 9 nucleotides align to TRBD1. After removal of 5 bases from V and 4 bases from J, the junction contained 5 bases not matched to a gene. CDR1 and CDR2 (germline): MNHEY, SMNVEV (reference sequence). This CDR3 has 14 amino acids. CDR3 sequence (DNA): TGTGCCAGCAGTATAGGGACAGGGAGCTATGGCTACACCTTC. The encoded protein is CASSIGTGSYGYTF.

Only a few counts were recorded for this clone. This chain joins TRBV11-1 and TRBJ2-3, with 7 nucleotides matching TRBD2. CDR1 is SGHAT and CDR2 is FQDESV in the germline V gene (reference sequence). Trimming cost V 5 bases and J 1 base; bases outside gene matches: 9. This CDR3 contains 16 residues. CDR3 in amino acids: CASSIQRGGGTDTQYF. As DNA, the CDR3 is TGTGCCAGCAGCATCCAGCGGGGAGGAGGCACAGATACGCAGTATTTT. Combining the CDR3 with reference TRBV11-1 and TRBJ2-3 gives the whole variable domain EAEVAQSPRYKITEKSQAVAFWCDPISGHATLYWYRQILGQGPELLVQFQDESVVDDSQLPKDRFSAERLKGVDSTLKIQPAELGDSAMYLCASSIQRGGGTDTQYFGPGTRLTVL.

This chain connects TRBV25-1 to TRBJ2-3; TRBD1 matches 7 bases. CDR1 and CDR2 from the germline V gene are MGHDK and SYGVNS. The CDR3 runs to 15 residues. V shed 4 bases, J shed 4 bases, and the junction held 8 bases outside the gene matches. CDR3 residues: CASSVNRGWADTQYF. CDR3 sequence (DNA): TGTGCCAGCAGTGTGAACAGGGGATGGGCAGATACGCAGTATTTT.

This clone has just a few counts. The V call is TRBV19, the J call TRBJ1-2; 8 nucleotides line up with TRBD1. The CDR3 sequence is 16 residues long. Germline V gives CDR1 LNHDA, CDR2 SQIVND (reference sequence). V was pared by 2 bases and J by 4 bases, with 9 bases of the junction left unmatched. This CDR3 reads CASSISPGGLSYGYTF. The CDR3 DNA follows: TGTGCCAGTAGTATATCCCCAGGGGGCCTGAGCTATGGCTACACCTTC. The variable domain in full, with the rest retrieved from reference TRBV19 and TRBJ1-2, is DGGITQSPKYLFRKEGQNVTLSCEQNLNHDAMYWYRQDPGQGLRLIYYSQIVNDFQKGDIAEGYSVSREKKESFPLTVTSAQKNPTAFYLCASSISPGGLSYGYTFGSGTRLTVV.

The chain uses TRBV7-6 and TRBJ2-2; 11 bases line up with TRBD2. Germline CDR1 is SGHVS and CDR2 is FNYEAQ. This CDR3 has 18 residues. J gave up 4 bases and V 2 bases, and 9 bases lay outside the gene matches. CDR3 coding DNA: TGTGCCAGCAGCTTAACGCTAGCGGGGGGAACGAGCACCGGGGAGCTGTTTTTT. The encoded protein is CASSLTLAGGTSTGELFF.

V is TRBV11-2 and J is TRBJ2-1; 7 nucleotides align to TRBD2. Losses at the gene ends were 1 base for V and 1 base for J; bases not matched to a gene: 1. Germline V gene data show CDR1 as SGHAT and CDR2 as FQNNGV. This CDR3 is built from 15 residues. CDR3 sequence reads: CASSLGGGSYNEQFF. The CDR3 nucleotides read TGTGCCAGCAGCTTAGGCGGGGGTTCCTACAATGAGCAGTTCTTC.

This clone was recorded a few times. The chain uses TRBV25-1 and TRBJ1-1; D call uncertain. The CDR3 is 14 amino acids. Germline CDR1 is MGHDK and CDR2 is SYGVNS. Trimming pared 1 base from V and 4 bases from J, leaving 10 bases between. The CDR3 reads CASSEWRDSTEAFF. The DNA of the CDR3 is TGTGCCAGCAGTGAATGGAGGGATAGCACTGAAGCTTTCTTT.

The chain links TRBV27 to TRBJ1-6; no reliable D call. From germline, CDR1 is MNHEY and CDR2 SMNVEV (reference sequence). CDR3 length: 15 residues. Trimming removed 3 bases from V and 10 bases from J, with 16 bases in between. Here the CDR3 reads CASSFDWGGSSPLHF. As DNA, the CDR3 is TGTGCCAGCAGTTTTGATTGGGGAGGTTCCTCACCCCTCCACTTT.

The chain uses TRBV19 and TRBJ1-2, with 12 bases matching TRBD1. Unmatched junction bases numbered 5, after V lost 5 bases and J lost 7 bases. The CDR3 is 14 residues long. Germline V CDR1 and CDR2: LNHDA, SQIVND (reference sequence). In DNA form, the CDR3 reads TGTGCCAGTAGTGGGGGACAGGGGGCGTTTGGCTACACCTTC. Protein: CASSGGQGAFGYTF.

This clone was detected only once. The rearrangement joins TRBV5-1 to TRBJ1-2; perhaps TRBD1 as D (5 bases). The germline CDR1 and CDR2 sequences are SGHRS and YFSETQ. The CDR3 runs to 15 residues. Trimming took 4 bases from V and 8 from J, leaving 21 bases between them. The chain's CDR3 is CASSQPGRDGGGYTF. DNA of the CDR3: TGCGCCAGCAGCCAGCCGGGACGAGACGGAGGGGGCTACACCTTC.

The CDR3 bases are TGTGCCAGCAGCTCACTAGCGGGGGGGAGCACCGGGGAGCTGTTTTTT. Protein sequence: CASSSLAGGSTGELFF. The chain couples TRBV7-9 to TRBJ2-2, with TRBD2 matching 13 bases. The CDR3 is made up of 16 amino acids. CDR1 SEHNR and CDR2 FQNEAQ come from the germline V gene (reference sequence). Trimming at V came to 4 bases and at J to 4 bases, leaving 3 bases not matched to a gene. The whole variable domain, remainder taken from reference TRBV7-9 and TRBJ2-2, is DTGVSQNPRHKITKRGQNVTFRCDPISEHNRLYWYRQTLGQGPEFLTYFQNEAQLEKSRLLSDRFSAERPKGSFSTLEIQRTEQGDSAMYLCASSSLAGGSTGELFFGEGSRLTVL.

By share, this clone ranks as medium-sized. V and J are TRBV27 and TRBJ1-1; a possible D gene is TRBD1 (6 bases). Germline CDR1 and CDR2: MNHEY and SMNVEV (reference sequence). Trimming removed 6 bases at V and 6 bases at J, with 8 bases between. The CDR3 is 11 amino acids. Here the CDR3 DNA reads TGTGCCAGCAGGTACAGGGCTGAAGCTTTCTTT. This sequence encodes CASRYRAEAFF.

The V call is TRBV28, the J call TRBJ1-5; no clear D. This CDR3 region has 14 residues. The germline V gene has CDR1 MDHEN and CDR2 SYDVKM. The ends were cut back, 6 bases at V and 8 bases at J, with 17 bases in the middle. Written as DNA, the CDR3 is TGTGCCAGCAGCTCACAACGTTCAGGCGAGCCCCAGCATTTT. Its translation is CASSSQRSGEPQHF.

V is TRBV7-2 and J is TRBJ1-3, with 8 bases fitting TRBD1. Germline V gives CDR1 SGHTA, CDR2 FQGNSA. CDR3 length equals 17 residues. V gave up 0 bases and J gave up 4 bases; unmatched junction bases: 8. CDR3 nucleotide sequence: TGTGCCAGCAGCTTAGCATCGGTCCAGGGGGCAGGAAACACCATATATTTT. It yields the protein CASSLASVQGAGNTIYF.

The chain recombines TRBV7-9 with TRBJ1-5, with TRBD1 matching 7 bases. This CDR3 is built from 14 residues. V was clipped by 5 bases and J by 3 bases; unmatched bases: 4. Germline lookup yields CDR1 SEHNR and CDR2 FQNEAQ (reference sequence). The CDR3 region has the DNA TGTGCCAGCAGCCCGGACAGGCTCAATCAGCCCCAGCATTTT. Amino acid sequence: CASSPDRLNQPQHF.